This T cell receptor beta chain is from a study of blood T cell repertoires in COVID-19. Clones were read by immunoSEQ multiplex PCR, and TCRdb kept only the in-frame ones, dropping some. The sample includes tens of thousands of clones, roughly 81% of them seen just once. V lost 1 base, J lost 7 bases, and 5 bases stayed unmatched. The CDR3 has 15 amino acids. The germline gives CDR1 SEHNR, CDR2 FQNEAQ (reference sequence). This clonotype was sampled from a human donor in a cohort sampled during active COVID-19. The V gene is TRBV7-9, the J gene TRBJ1-5; 9 bases match TRBD1. The sequenced sample was peripheral blood. This CDR3 is CASSLGGGTGQPQHF. The CDR3 DNA follows: TGTGCCAGCAGCTTAGGAGGGGGGACAGGGCAGCCCCAGCATTTT.